The entry that follows covers one T cell receptor beta chain sequence. This sample is part of a study of CD8 T cells in Susac syndrome. After extraction with the RNeasy kit, about 0.5 to 1 ug of the RNA was reverse transcribed using random hexamers. TCRdb analysed the immunoSEQ multiplex PCR reads with MiXCR anew, one entry per CDR3 protein. The data show some 150,000 distinct CDR3 sequences, about 95% seen once. This CDR3 has 15 residues. Germline CDR1 DFQATT, CDR2 SNEGSKA (reference sequence). The germline V and J ends were trimmed by 3 bases and 7 bases, with 16 bases remaining between them. The sequence was collected from a human donor with Susac syndrome. The chain is built from TRBV20-1 and TRBJ1-6; D unclear. The material sequenced was CD4+ T cells from PBMCs. CDR3 in DNA: TGCAGTGCTAGGGGAGAGGGTCTAGAAAATTCACCCCTCCACTTT. It yields the protein CSARGEGLENSPLHF.